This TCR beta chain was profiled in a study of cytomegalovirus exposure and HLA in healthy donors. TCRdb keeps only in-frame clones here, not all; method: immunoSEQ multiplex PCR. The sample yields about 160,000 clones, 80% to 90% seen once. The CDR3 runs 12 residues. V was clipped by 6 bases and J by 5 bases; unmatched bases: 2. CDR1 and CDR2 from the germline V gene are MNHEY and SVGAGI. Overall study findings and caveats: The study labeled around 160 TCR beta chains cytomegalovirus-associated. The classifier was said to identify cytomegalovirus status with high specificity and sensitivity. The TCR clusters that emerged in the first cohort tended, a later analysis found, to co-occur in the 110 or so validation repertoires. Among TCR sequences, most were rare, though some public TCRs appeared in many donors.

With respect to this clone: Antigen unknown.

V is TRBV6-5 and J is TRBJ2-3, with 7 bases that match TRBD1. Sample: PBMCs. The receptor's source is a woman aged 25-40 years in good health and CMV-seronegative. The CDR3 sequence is CASSRQGDTQYF. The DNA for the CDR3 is TGTGCCAGCAGCAGACAGGGAGATACGCAGTATTTT.